The 26 T cell receptor beta chains below come from one sample, sequenced in a study of cytotoxic CD8 clonotypes in ibrutinib-treated CLL. Some clones are missing from TCRdb's copy, which holds only in-frame ones; the method was immunoSEQ multiplex PCR. The repertoire holds about 140,000 clones, with around 93% as singletons. Here the sequenced sample was PBMCs, taken after 12 months of ibrutinib treatment. Every receptor here comes from a human donor with chronic lymphocytic leukemia.

The rearrangement joins TRBV7-8 to TRBJ2-7; 11 nucleotides agree with TRBD2. The germline gives CDR1 SGHVS, CDR2 FQNEAQ. With 5 bases clipped from V and 3 bases from J, the junction kept 9 bases outside the gene matches. This CDR3 region has 16 residues. This CDR3 is CASSPAGTSGGYEQYF. As DNA, the CDR3 is TGTGCCAGCAGCCCGGCCGGGACTAGCGGCGGCTACGAGCAGTACTTC.

This chain links TRBV28 with TRBJ2-4, with 7 bases identical to TRBD1. J gave up 0 bases and V 6 bases, and 17 bases lay outside the gene matches. CDR1 and CDR2 from the germline V gene are MDHEN and SYDVKM. The CDR3 loop spans 19 amino acids. The CDR3, as DNA: TGTGCCAGCAGCGCGTTTATGGGTGGGGGACAGTTAGCCAAAAACATTCAGTACTTC. It encodes CASSAFMGGGQLAKNIQYF.

V usage is TRBV10-3 and J usage is TRBJ2-5, with 9 bases fitting TRBD1. Germline-derived CDR1 and CDR2 are ENHRY and SYGVKD. The length of the CDR3 is 15 residues. V lost 11 bases to trimming and J lost 2 bases; unmatched junction nucleotides: 12. DNA for the CDR3: TGTGCCTCCCAAGGGGGTGACAGGGGGCAAGAGACCCAGTACTTC. Translated: CASQGGDRGQETQYF.

The gene calls are TRBV11-2 and TRBJ1-5; the D is unclear. The CDR3 spans 12 residues. Trimming took 5 bases from V and 7 from J, leaving 9 bases between them. Germline V gene data show CDR1 as SGHAT and CDR2 as FQNNGV. The CDR3 here is CASSLLGQPQHF. In nucleotides, the CDR3 is TGTGCCAGCAGCCTCTTAGGGCAGCCCCAGCATTTT.

V gene TRBV29-1 combines with J gene TRBJ1-1; D not resolved. Germline CDR1 is SQVTM and CDR2 is ANQGSEA. Trimming removed 5 bases at V and 6 bases at J, with 7 bases between. CDR3 length: 10 residues. The CDR3 DNA is TGCAGCGTTTCTTCACCTGAAGCTTTCTTT. Encoded protein: CSVSSPEAFF.

CDR3 coding DNA: TGTGCCAGCAGCCGTCTCTTGGGCGGGAATGAAAAACTGTTTTTT. Translation: CASSRLLGGNEKLFF. The chain joins TRBV6-5 to TRBJ1-4; D is undetermined. V was clipped by 6 bases and J by 5 bases, with 16 bases between them. This CDR3 has 15 amino acids. Looked up from germline, CDR1 is MNHEY and CDR2 is SVGAGI.

The CDR3 protein is CASSPGAAGAYEQYF. In nucleotides, the CDR3 is TGTGCCAGCAGCCCAGGAGCGGCTGGGGCCTACGAGCAGTACTTC. This chain links TRBV7-3 with TRBJ2-7; possible D gene TRBD2, 5 bases. Between the trimmed V and J ends, which lost 5 bases and 2 bases, there was a span of 16 bases. The CDR3 consists of 15 residues. CDR1 is SGHTA and CDR2 is FQGTGA in the germline V gene. Full variable domain (rest looked up from reference TRBV7-3 and TRBJ2-7): GAGVSQTPSNKVTEKGKYVELRCDPISGHTALYWYRQSLGQGPEFLIYFQGTGAADDSGLPNDRFFAVRPEGSVSTLKIQRTERGDSAVYLCASSPGAAGAYEQYFGPGTRLTVT.

The chain uses TRBV7-3 and TRBJ2-7; 9 bases map to TRBD2. The V segment lost 5 bases and the J segment 4 bases; nucleotides outside the gene matches: 9. This CDR3 spans 15 amino acids. Germline CDR1 and CDR2: SGHTA and FQGTGA. The CDR3 spells CASSPTGTSRYEQYF. CDR3 nucleotides: TGTGCCAGCAGCCCGACCGGGACTAGCCGATACGAGCAGTACTTC. Complete variable domain (other parts from reference TRBV7-3 and TRBJ2-7): GAGVSQTPSNKVTEKGKYVELRCDPISGHTALYWYRQSLGQGPEFLIYFQGTGAADDSGLPNDRFFAVRPEGSVSTLKIQRTERGDSAVYLCASSPTGTSRYEQYFGPGTRLTVT.

The V and J genes are TRBV13 and TRBJ2-7; D remains ambiguous. CDR3 length equals 17 residues. Germline assignment: CDR1 PRHDT and CDR2 FYEKMQ (reference sequence). Deletions cut 0 bases from V and 7 bases from J, with 22 bases between. The CDR3 region is CASSLGGLLVGAREQYF. In DNA, the CDR3 is TGTGCCAGCAGCTTAGGCGGTTTGCTAGTTGGAGCGAGGGAGCAGTACTTC.

V gene TRBV7-2 combines with J gene TRBJ1-1; possibly TRBD1 for D (6 bases). Trimming removed 1 base from V and 1 base from J, with 13 bases in between. The CDR3 spans 16 residues. Per germline, CDR1 SGHTA and CDR2 FQGNSA. Written as DNA, the CDR3 is TGTGCCAGCAGCTTAGATCCGGCAGGGGCGAACACTGAAGCTTTCTTT. Its translation is CASSLDPAGANTEAFF.

CDR3 nucleotide sequence: TGTGCCAGTAAAGCGGGACACCAAGCCTCCTACGAGCAGTACTTC. It codes for CASKAGHQASYEQYF. This chain uses TRBV28 with TRBJ2-7, with a weak D call TRBD2 (7 bases). Looked up from germline, CDR1 is MDHEN and CDR2 is SYDVKM. Trimming took off 9 bases at V and 0 bases at J, with 18 bases between the two ends. This CDR3 comprises 15 residues.

The V gene is TRBV7-9, the J gene TRBJ1-1; D is possibly TRBD1 (6 bases). The germline CDR1 and CDR2 sequences are SEHNR and FQNEAQ (reference sequence). V was cut by 2 bases and J by 5 bases, with 15 bases left in between. The CDR3 runs 15 residues. The CDR3 region is CASSLSQGRETEAFF. The CDR3 DNA reads as TGTGCCAGCAGCTTATCGCAGGGGAGGGAGACTGAAGCTTTCTTT.

This clone was counted between two and nine times. CDR3 region: CASSLRPGKLFF. CDR3 nucleotides: TGTGCCAGCAGTTTAAGACCGGGGAAACTGTTTTTT. This chain uses TRBV27 with TRBJ1-4; D gene unclear. The CDR3 is made up of 12 amino acids. Trimming shortened V by 2 bases and J by 11 bases, and 9 bases separated the two germline ends. Germline CDR1 MNHEY, CDR2 SMNVEV (reference sequence).

The rearrangement uses TRBV11-2 and TRBJ1-3, with D maybe TRBD1 (6 bases). The germline gives CDR1 SGHAT, CDR2 FQNNGV. The CDR3 sequence is 14 residues long. V was trimmed by 7 bases and J by 4 bases, leaving 14 bases between them. DNA of the CDR3: TGTGCCAGCAACGAACAGGGAGCAGGAAACACCATATATTTT. Translated: CASNEQGAGNTIYF.

This clone has a single count. The rearrangement links TRBV5-6 to TRBJ2-7; maybe TRBD2 (6 bases). The CDR3 totals 15 residues. The V gene lost 1 base and the J gene lost 3 bases, with 14 bases spanning the gap. Per germline, CDR1 SGHDT and CDR2 YYEEEE. CDR3 in amino acids: CASSLLGLANYEQYF. DNA of the CDR3: TGTGCCAGCAGCTTGTTGGGACTCGCGAACTACGAGCAGTACTTC.

J is TRBJ2-5 and V is TRBV2; D remains unclear. The length of the CDR3 is 14 residues. Trimming stripped 6 bases from V and 0 bases from J, with 11 bases between. In germline, CDR1 is SNHLY, CDR2 FYNNEI. CDR3 loop: CASRQTANQETQYF. In DNA form, the CDR3 reads TGTGCCAGCAGGCAAACAGCGAACCAAGAGACCCAGTACTTC.

Of note for this clone: A read error may account for a junction end that differs from germline. The CDR3 DNA reads TGTGCTAGCAGCCCCGGACTAGCGGGAGGAGTACGGCAGCAGTACTTC. It yields the protein CASSPGLAGGVRQQYF. The V gene is TRBV7-7, the J gene TRBJ2-7, with 14 bases lining up with TRBD2. Germline CDR1 reads SSHAT; CDR2 reads FNYEAQ (reference sequence). This CDR3 has 16 amino acids.

To note about this clone: The sample holds other DNA sequences that translate to the same CDR3. V gene TRBV28 combines with J gene TRBJ1-1; no firm D call. Trimming left V 2 bases short and J 2 bases short, with 3 bases between. Germline loops: CDR1 MDHEN, CDR2 SYDVKM. CDR3 length: 12 residues. CDR3 coding DNA: TGTGCCAGCAGTTTAGGCAACACTGAAGCTTTCTTT. Translated: CASSLGNTEAFF. The complete variable domain, with remaining parts taken from reference TRBV28 and TRBJ1-1, reads DVKVTQSSRYLVKRTGEKVFLECVQDMDHENMFWYRQDPGLGLRLIYFSYDVKMKEKGDIPEGYSVSREKKERFSLILESASTNQTSMYLCASSLGNTEAFFGQGTRLTVV.

Worth noting for this clone: One junction end does not reproduce the germline sequence, and a read error may be involved. The chain carries TRBV4-2 and TRBJ2-7; the match to TRBD1 covers 7 bases. Germline V lookup: CDR1 LGHNA, CDR2 YNFKEQ. This CDR3 contains 15 residues. The CDR3 spells CASSQGPGQNYEQYF. The CDR3 bases are TGTGCCAGCAGTCAAGGCCCGGGACAGAACTACGAGCAGTACTTC.

This chain uses TRBV6-5 with TRBJ1-1, with D uncertain. Trimming took 2 bases from V and 4 from J, leaving 8 bases between them. Germline CDR1 MNHEY, CDR2 SVGAGI. The CDR3 runs 13 residues. CDR3 nucleotide sequence: TGTGCCAGCAGTTACAACCCGGCCACTGAAGCTTTCTTT. Its protein product is CASSYNPATEAFF.

The V call is TRBV29-1, the J call TRBJ2-7; TRBD1 aligns across 9 bases. CDR1 is SQVTM and CDR2 is ANQGSEA in the germline V gene. V shed 2 bases, J shed 5 bases, and the junction held 7 bases outside the gene matches. This CDR3 is built from 14 residues. CDR3 nucleotides: TGCAGCGTTGAAAGGACAGGGGACCCCCACGAGCAGTACTTC. Translating it yields CSVERTGDPHEQYF.

This rearrangement joins TRBV7-3 to TRBJ2-3, with a tentative D call TRBD1 (6 bases). The germline gives CDR1 SGHTA, CDR2 FQGTGA. Trimming removed 4 bases from V and 2 bases from J, with 13 bases in between. The CDR3 has 15 residues. The CDR3 DNA reads as TGTGCCAGCAGCTCACAGGGTGGAAACACAGATACGCAGTATTTT. It codes for CASSSQGGNTDTQYF. Based on the CDR3 plus reference TRBV7-3 and TRBJ2-3, the full variable domain is GAGVSQTPSNKVTEKGKYVELRCDPISGHTALYWYRQSLGQGPEFLIYFQGTGAADDSGLPNDRFFAVRPEGSVSTLKIQRTERGDSAVYLCASSSQGGNTDTQYFGPGTRLTVL.

This chain joins TRBV6-5 and TRBJ2-6; D unresolved. V lost 6 bases and J lost 0, with 9 bases in between. Germline-derived CDR1 and CDR2 are MNHEY and SVGAGI. This CDR3 has 15 amino acids. CDR3 in DNA: TGTGCCAGCAGCCACCAGAGCTCTGGGGCCAACGTCCTGACTTTC. It encodes CASSHQSSGANVLTF.

This clone was seen only a few times. V usage is TRBV21-1 and J usage is TRBJ1-2; TRBD1 was called by the table and not checked on the DNA. TRBV21-1 is designated a pseudogene. CDR3 size: 16 residues. The CDR3 DNA follows: TGTGCCAGCAGCAAAGGCGACAGGCCCGTTAACTATGGCTACACCTTC. The encoded protein is CASSKGDRPVNYGYTF.

This chain joins TRBV5-4 and TRBJ1-4; maybe TRBD1 (5 bases). The V gene lost 7 bases and the J gene lost 3 bases, with 19 bases spanning the gap. The CDR3 extends over 16 amino acids. Germline V CDR1 and CDR2: SGHNT, YYREEE (reference sequence). CDR3 sequence reads: CASPPGLGEANEKLFF. In nucleotides, the CDR3 is TGTGCCAGCCCCCCTGGTCTAGGGGAGGCTAATGAAAAACTGTTTTTT.

The chain carries TRBV5-1 and TRBJ1-4; 10 nucleotides match TRBD1. With 4 bases clipped from V and 8 bases from J, the junction kept 5 bases outside the gene matches. This CDR3 has 14 residues. CDR1 and CDR2 from the germline V gene are SGHRS and YFSETQ. The CDR3 loop is CASSPDRGLEKLFF. Here the CDR3 DNA reads TGCGCCAGCAGCCCGGACAGGGGGTTGGAAAAACTGTTTTTT. Using reference TRBV5-1 and TRBJ1-4 for the parts outside the CDR3, the full variable domain is KAGVTQTPRYLIKTRGQQVTLSCSPISGHRSVSWYQQTPGQGLQFLFEYFSETQRNKGNFPGRFSGRQFSNSRSEMNVSTLELGDSALYLCASSPDRGLEKLFFGSGTQLSVL.